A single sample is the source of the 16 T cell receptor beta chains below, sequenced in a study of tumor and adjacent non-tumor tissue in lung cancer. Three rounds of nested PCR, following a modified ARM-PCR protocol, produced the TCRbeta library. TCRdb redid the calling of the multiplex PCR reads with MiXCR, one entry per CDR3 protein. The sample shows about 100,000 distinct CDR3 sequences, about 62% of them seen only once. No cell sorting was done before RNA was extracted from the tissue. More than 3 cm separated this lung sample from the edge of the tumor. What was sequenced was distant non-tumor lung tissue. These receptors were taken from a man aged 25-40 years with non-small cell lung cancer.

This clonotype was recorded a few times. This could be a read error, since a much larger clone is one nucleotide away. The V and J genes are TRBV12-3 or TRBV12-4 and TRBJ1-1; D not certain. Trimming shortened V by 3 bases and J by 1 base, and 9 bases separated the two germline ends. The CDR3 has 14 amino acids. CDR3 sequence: CASSLAWRNTEAFF. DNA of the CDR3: TGTGCCAGCAGTTTGGCGTGGAGGAACACTGAAGCTTTCTTT.

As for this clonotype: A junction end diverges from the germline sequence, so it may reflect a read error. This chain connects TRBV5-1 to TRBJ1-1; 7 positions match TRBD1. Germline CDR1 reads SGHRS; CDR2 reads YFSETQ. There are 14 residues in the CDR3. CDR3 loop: CASSLGRGNPEAFF. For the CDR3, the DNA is TGCGCCAGCAGCTTAGGCAGGGGGAACCCTGAAGCTTTCTTT.

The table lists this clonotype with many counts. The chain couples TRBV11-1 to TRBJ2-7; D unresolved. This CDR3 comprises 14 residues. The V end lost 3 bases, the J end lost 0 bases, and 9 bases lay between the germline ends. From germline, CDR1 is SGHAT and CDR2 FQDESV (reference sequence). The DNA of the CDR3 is TGTGCCAGCAGCTTCGGCAGGAGCTCCTACGAGCAGTACTTC. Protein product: CASSFGRSSYEQYF.

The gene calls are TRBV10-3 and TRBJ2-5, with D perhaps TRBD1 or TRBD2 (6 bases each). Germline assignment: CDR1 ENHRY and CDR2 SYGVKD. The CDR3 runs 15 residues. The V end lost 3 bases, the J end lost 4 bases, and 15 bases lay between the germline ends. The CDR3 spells CAISDLGGSAETQYF. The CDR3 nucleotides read TGTGCCATCAGTGATTTAGGGGGGAGCGCAGAGACCCAGTACTTC.

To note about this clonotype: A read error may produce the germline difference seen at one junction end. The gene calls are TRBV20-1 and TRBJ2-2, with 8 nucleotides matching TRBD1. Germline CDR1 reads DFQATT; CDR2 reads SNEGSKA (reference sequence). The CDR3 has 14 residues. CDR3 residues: CSVTSGGDTEELFF. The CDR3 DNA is TGCAGTGTTACCTCAGGGGGCGACACCGAGGAGCTGTTTTTT.

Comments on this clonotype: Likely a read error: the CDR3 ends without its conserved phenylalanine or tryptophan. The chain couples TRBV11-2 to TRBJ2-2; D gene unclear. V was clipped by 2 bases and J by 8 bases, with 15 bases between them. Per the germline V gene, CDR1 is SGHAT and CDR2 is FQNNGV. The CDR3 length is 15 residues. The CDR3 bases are TGTGCCAGCAGCTTAATCACCCACCCCACTGGGGAGCTGTTTTTA. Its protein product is CASSLITHPTGELFL.

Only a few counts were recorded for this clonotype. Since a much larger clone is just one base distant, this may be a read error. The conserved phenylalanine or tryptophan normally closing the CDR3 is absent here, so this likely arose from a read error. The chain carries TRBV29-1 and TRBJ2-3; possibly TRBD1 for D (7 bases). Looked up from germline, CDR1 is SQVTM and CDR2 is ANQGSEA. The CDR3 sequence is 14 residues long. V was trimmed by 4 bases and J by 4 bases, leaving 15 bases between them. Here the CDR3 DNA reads TGCAGCGTTGTTCGGGGCAGGGGGGCAGATACGCAGTATTCT. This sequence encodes CSVVRGRGADTQYS.

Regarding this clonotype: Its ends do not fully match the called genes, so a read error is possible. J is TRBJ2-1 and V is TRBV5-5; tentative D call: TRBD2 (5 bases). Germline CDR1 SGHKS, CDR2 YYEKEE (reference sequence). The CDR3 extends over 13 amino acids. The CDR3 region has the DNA TGTGCCAACCGCTTGGAGAGGGAAAGGGAGCAGTTTTTC. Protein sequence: CANRLEREREQFF.

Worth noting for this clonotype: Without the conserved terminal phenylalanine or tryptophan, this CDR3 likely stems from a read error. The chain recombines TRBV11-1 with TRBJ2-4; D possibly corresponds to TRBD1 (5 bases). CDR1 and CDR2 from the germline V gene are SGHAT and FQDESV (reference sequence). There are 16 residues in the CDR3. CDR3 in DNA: TGTGCCAGCACCTACCCAGGCAGGGCGACCAAGAACATTCAGTACATC. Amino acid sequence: CASTYPGRATKNIQYI.

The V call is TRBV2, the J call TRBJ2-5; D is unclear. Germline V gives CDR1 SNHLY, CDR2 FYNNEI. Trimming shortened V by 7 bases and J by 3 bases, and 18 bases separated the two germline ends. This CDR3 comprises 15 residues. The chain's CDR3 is CASMSGALGKETQYF. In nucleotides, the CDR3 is TGTGCCAGCATGTCAGGCGCCCTGGGGAAAGAGACCCAGTACTTC.

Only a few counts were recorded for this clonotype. The chain's CDR3 is CASSPRLTGELFF. Written as DNA, the CDR3 is TGTGCCAGCAGCCCCAGGCTCACCGGGGAGCTGTTTTTT. V is TRBV11-2 and J is TRBJ2-2; no reliable D call. V was clipped by 5 bases and J by 4 bases, with 8 bases between them. There are 13 residues in the CDR3. Germline loops: CDR1 SGHAT, CDR2 FQNNGV.

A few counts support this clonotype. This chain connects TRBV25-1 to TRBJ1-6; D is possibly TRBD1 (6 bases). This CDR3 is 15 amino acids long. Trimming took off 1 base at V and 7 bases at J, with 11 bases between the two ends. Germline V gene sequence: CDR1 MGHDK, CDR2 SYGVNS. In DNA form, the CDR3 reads TGTGCCAGCAGTGAATGGACAGCGAGAAATTCACCCCTCCACTTT. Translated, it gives CASSEWTARNSPLHF.

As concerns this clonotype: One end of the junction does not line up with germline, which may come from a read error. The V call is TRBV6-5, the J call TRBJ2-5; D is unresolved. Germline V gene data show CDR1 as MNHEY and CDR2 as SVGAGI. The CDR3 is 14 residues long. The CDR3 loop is CASSYDGSIEAQYF. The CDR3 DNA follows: TGTGCCAGTAGTTACGACGGCAGTATAGAGGCCCAGTACTTC.

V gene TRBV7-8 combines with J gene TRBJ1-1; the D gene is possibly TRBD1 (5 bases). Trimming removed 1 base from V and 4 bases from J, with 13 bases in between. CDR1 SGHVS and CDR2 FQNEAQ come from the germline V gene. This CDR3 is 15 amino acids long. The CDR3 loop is CASSLVEGGGTEAFF. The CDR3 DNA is TGTGCCAGCAGCTTAGTGGAGGGTGGGGGCACTGAAGCTTTCTTT.

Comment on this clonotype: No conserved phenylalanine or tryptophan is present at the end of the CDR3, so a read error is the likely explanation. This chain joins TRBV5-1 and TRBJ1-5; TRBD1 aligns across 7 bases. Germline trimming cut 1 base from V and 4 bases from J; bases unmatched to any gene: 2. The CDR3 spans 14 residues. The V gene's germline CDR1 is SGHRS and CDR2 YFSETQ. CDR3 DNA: TGCGCCAGCAGCTTGACAGGGGCAAATCAGCCCCAGCATCTT. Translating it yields CASSLTGANQPQHL.

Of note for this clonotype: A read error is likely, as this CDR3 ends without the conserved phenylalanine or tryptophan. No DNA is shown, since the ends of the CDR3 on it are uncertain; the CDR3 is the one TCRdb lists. CDR3 sequence: CSVEADTQYS. The V gene is TRBV29-1, the J gene TRBJ2-3. The CDR3 is 10 amino acids long, termini counted. The germline V gene encodes CDR1 SQVTM and CDR2 ANQGSEA.